This passage covers 10 T cell receptor beta chains from one sample sequenced in a study of T cells in localized non-small cell lung cancer. The assay was immunoSEQ multiplex PCR, and TCRdb's table has in-frame clones only and misses some. This table holds approximately 60,000 clones, 90% found once. The sequencing here drew on peripheral blood, taken before any cancer treatment. The source is a woman aged 35 to 69 with stage I lung adenocarcinoma.

The CDR3 DNA reads as TGTGCCAGCAGTTACCCCTTAGGACAGGGAAGGACTGAAGCTTTCTTT. It encodes CASSYPLGQGRTEAFF. The chain recombines TRBV6-6 with TRBJ1-1; TRBD1 matches at 8 bases. CDR1 MNHNY and CDR2 SVGAGI come from the germline V gene (reference sequence). This CDR3 comprises 16 residues. The V segment lost 2 bases and the J segment 5 bases; nucleotides outside the gene matches: 10.

This sequence joins TRBV5-1 and TRBJ1-3; 7 nucleotides match TRBD1. Germline trimming cut 0 bases from V and 3 bases from J; bases unmatched to any gene: 6. The CDR3 has 16 residues. Per the germline V gene, CDR1 is SGHRS and CDR2 is YFSETQ. The CDR3 reads CASSLVGRTGGNTIYF. DNA of the CDR3: TGCGCCAGCAGCTTGGTAGGCCGGACAGGTGGAAACACCATATATTTT.

The rearrangement joins TRBV19 to TRBJ1-4; TRBD1 matches 7 bases. Germline V gene sequence: CDR1 LNHDA, CDR2 SQIVND (reference sequence). Trimming cost V 6 bases and J 8 bases; bases outside gene matches: 9. The CDR3 contains 14 residues. CDR3 coding DNA: TGTGCCAGTAGACGGCAGGGGGGAGTGGAAAAACTGTTTTTT. This codes for CASRRQGGVEKLFF.

There are a few counts of this clone. V is TRBV30 and J is TRBJ1-1; the match to TRBD1 covers 8 bases. Germline V gene sequence: CDR1 GTSNPN, CDR2 SVGIG (reference sequence). The CDR3 sequence is 13 residues long. The V gene end was trimmed by 0 bases and the J gene end by 5 bases; junction bases not matched to a gene: 2. The CDR3 sequence: CAWSVWTGTEAFF. CDR3 coding DNA: TGTGCCTGGAGTGTATGGACAGGGACTGAAGCTTTCTTT.

The V call is TRBV13, the J call TRBJ2-7, with D perhaps matching TRBD2 (6 bases). V gave up 10 bases and J gave up 4 bases, with 17 bases separating them. CDR1 PRHDT and CDR2 FYEKMQ come from the germline V gene (reference sequence). The CDR3 runs 13 residues. The CDR3 sequence: CATRVGGSYEQYF. Written as DNA, the CDR3 is TGTGCCACTAGGGTCGGGGGAAGTTACGAGCAGTACTTC.

The chain links TRBV4-3 to TRBJ1-1, with D perhaps matching TRBD1 (6 bases). There are 13 residues in the CDR3. The V end lost 0 bases, the J end lost 8 bases, and 10 bases lay between the germline ends. The germline V gene has CDR1 LGHNA and CDR2 YSLEER. CDR3 residues: CASSQEWGAEAFF. CDR3 coding DNA: TGCGCCAGCAGCCAAGAATGGGGGGCCGAAGCTTTCTTT.

The chain recombines TRBV18 with TRBJ2-7, with 9 bases matching TRBD1. V was clipped by 3 bases and J by 5 bases; unmatched bases: 8. This CDR3 has 15 amino acids. The germline gives CDR1 KGHSH, CDR2 LQKENI. CDR3 sequence: CASSPPGQGLNEQYF. CDR3 DNA sequence: TGTGCCAGCTCACCTCCGGGACAGGGCCTGAACGAGCAGTACTTC.

This clone was detected only a few times. This chain links TRBV27 with TRBJ2-7; a possible D gene is TRBD2 (6 bases). The germline V and J ends were trimmed by 1 base and 0 bases, with 7 bases remaining between them. This CDR3 region has 14 residues. Germline CDR1 reads MNHEY; CDR2 reads SMNVEV (reference sequence). The DNA for the CDR3 is TGTGCCAGCAGTTTATACGGGAGCTCCTACGAGCAGTACTTC. This sequence encodes CASSLYGSSYEQYF.

This rearrangement joins TRBV28 to TRBJ1-5, with D uncertain. The germline V gene encodes CDR1 MDHEN and CDR2 SYDVKM. The germline V and J ends were trimmed by 7 bases and 0 bases, with 10 bases remaining between them. The CDR3 contains 14 residues. CDR3 protein: CASIYRDSNQPQHF. In DNA, the CDR3 is TGTGCCAGCATTTACCGGGATAGCAATCAGCCCCAGCATTTT.

The chain couples TRBV6-5 to TRBJ1-1; D ambiguous. V was pared by 7 bases and J by 1 base, with 7 bases between. The CDR3 loop spans 12 amino acids. Germline CDR1 is MNHEY and CDR2 is SVGAGI. CDR3 DNA: TGTGCCAGCATCCCCCCGAACACTGAAGCTTTCTTT. Translated: CASIPPNTEAFF.